Below are 32 T cell receptor beta chains sequenced from a single sample in a study of T cells expressing NK-cell markers. TCRdb reprocessed the 5' RACE reads and keeps a single row for each CDR3 protein, giving no DNA. The sample data list about 390,000 distinct CDR3 sequences. The sequencing input was blood T cells: a sorted CD56 or NKG2C T cell subset, CD4+ or CD8+ T cells, or bulk PBMC T cells (not recorded which). The receptors were gathered from a woman aged 45 to 65 in good health.

This chain uses TRBV29-1 with TRBJ2-7. The germline gives CDR1 SQVTM, CDR2 ANQGSEA. The CDR3 length is 13 residues. CDR3 sequence: CSVEVVSSYEQYF.

CDR3 in amino acids: CASSPNLNEQFF. This chain uses TRBV7-6 with TRBJ2-1. CDR3 length: 12 amino acids. Germline loops: CDR1 SGHVS, CDR2 FNYEAQ.

The rearrangement joins TRBV6-6 to TRBJ2-2; TCRdb designates TRBD1, a call that cannot be tested without DNA. Looked up from germline, CDR1 is MNHNY and CDR2 is SVGAGI (reference sequence). This CDR3 contains 18 residues. This chain's CDR3 is CASSGAQGEVVGAGELFF.

The chain links TRBV20-1 to TRBJ2-1; no DNA is available, so the TRBD2 call from TCRdb remains unchecked. The CDR3 is 14 residues long. Per germline, CDR1 DFQATT and CDR2 SNEGSKA (reference sequence). CDR3 loop: CSASKLAGGPGQFF.

The chain employs TRBV3-1 and TRBJ2-1; lacking DNA, the TRBD2 call made by TCRdb goes unchecked. This CDR3 has 19 residues. Germline CDR1 and CDR2: LGHDT and YNNKEL (reference sequence). The CDR3: CASSQGQGLAGGGYNEQFF.

V and J are TRBV6-1 and TRBJ1-5; the TCRdb D gene call, TRBD1, has no DNA to confirm it. The germline gives CDR1 MNHNS, CDR2 SASEGT. The CDR3 covers 16 residues. CDR3 residues: CASSDDRPRSNQPQHF.

The genes are TRBV29-1 and TRBJ2-3; the TCRdb call, TRBD2, lacks DNA for checking. This CDR3 has 13 residues. Germline CDR1 reads SQVTM; CDR2 reads ANQGSEA. This CDR3 reads CSLQSLRTDTQYF.

V is TRBV15 and J is TRBJ2-7; the TCRdb D gene call, TRBD1, has no DNA to confirm it. The CDR3 consists of 15 residues. From germline, CDR1 is LNHNV and CDR2 YYDKDF (reference sequence). CDR3 residues: CATSRDGAGGYEQYF.

The CDR3 protein is CASSKGQGASGNTIYF. The chain couples TRBV6-1 to TRBJ1-3. The germline V gene encodes CDR1 MNHNS and CDR2 SASEGT. CDR3 length: 16 residues.

The rearrangement joins TRBV5-1 to TRBJ2-7; the D call of TRBD1 rests on TCRdb alone, since no DNA is present to check it. Germline values: CDR1 SGHRS, CDR2 YFSETQ. This CDR3 is built from 23 residues. This chain's CDR3 is CASSLALLLLRDRGQLLKYEQYF.

CDR3 residues: CATDFGGFTDTQYF. The chain joins TRBV12-3 or TRBV12-4 to TRBJ2-3; TCRdb names TRBD1, which stays unverified in the absence of DNA. CDR3 length: 14 residues.

This chain uses TRBV12-3 or TRBV12-4 with TRBJ2-1; there is no DNA to check the TCRdb D call of TRBD1. This CDR3 region has 18 residues. The CDR3 loop is CASSLKTLGAGRVNEQFF.

The V and J genes are TRBV11-2 and TRBJ2-5; TCRdb reports TRBD2, a call that lacks DNA to check it against. Germline CDR1 and CDR2: SGHAT and FQNNGV. This CDR3 region has 18 residues. Here the CDR3 reads CASSLDIAGATFQETQYF.

V is TRBV5-1 and J is TRBJ2-2; TCRdb selects TRBD2, and the lack of DNA leaves this call unchecked. The CDR3 loop spans 14 amino acids. CDR1 is SGHRS, CDR2 YFSETQ, per germline. The CDR3 sequence is CASMWRENTGELFF.

CDR3 in amino acids: CSARDRGLLTGELFF. The chain uses TRBV20-1 and TRBJ2-2. CDR3 length equals 15 residues. The germline V gene encodes CDR1 DFQATT and CDR2 SNEGSKA (reference sequence).

The chain is built from TRBV4-1 and TRBJ2-1; TCRdb returns TRBD2, unconfirmable since there is no DNA. The CDR3 is made up of 15 amino acids. Germline lookup yields CDR1 MGHRA and CDR2 YSYEKL. The chain's CDR3 is CASSQVGLARSEQFF.

The gene calls are TRBV5-8 and TRBJ1-5; TCRdb indicates TRBD1, and absent DNA this call remains unverified. Per the germline V gene, CDR1 is SGHTS and CDR2 is YDEGEE. The CDR3 consists of 15 residues. The chain's CDR3 is CASFGRTERDQPQHF. Together with reference TRBV5-8 and TRBJ1-5, the CDR3 gives the full variable domain: EAGVTQSPTHLIKTRGQQATLRCSPISGHTSVYWYQQALGLGLQFLLWYDEGEERNRGNFPPRFSGRQFPNYSSELNVNALELEDSALYLCASFGRTERDQPQHFGDGTRLSIL.

This chain joins TRBV6-5 and TRBJ2-3; TCRdb's assignment of TRBD2 cannot be checked, as there is no DNA. Germline CDR1 reads MNHEY; CDR2 reads SVGAGI. This CDR3 contains 15 residues. The CDR3 is CASLTRASGTDTQYF.

V gene TRBV5-1 combines with J gene TRBJ1-1. CDR3 size: 13 residues. Germline V lookup: CDR1 SGHRS, CDR2 YFSETQ. This chain's CDR3 is CASSFGGAAEAFF. Looking up the rest from reference TRBV5-1 and TRBJ1-1 gives the full variable domain: KAGVTQTPRYLIKTRGQQVTLSCSPISGHRSVSWYQQTPGQGLQFLFEYFSETQRNKGNFPGRFSGRQFSNSRSEMNVSTLELGDSALYLCASSFGGAAEAFFGQGTRLTVV.

The chain recombines TRBV29-1 with TRBJ2-3; the TCRdb call, TRBD2, lacks DNA for checking. Looked up from germline, CDR1 is SQVTM and CDR2 is ANQGSEA. This CDR3 region has 14 residues. CDR3: CSVEIAGGVFGQYF.

This rearrangement joins TRBV25-1 to TRBJ2-3; TCRdb proposes TRBD1, but this gene call is untestable without DNA. CDR3 size: 16 residues. Germline V gene sequence: CDR1 MGHDK, CDR2 SYGVNS. This chain's CDR3 is CASSATGQGAADTQYF.

The V call is TRBV28, the J call TRBJ1-4; checking the TCRdb D call of TRBD1 is not possible without DNA. The CDR3 consists of 12 residues. Per the germline V gene, CDR1 is MDHEN and CDR2 is SYDVKM. The CDR3 sequence is CASRTLGEKLFF.

The rearrangement links TRBV2 to TRBJ2-1; TCRdb outputs TRBD2, but without DNA this stays unchecked. The CDR3 length is 15 residues. Germline values: CDR1 SNHLY, CDR2 FYNNEI. The CDR3 region is CASKDGLAVYNEQFF. Full variable domain (rest looked up from reference TRBV2 and TRBJ2-1): EPEVTQTPSHQVTQMGQEVILRCVPISNHLYFYWYRQILGQKVEFLVSFYNNEISEKSEIFDDQFSVERPDGSNFTLKIRSTKLEDSAMYFCASKDGLAVYNEQFFGPGTRLTVL.

The rearrangement links TRBV29-1 to TRBJ2-4; absent DNA, TCRdb's TRBD1 call cannot be checked. This CDR3 has 15 residues. The germline CDR1 and CDR2 sequences are SQVTM and ANQGSEA. The CDR3 region is CSVLGRQGLGDIQYF.

The chain employs TRBV7-9 and TRBJ2-7. CDR3 length: 15 amino acids. CDR1 SEHNR and CDR2 FQNEAQ come from the germline V gene (reference sequence). CDR3 residues: CASSLPRGSSYEQYF.

The V gene is TRBV4-1, the J gene TRBJ2-1. The CDR3 loop spans 14 amino acids. Per the germline V gene, CDR1 is MGHRA and CDR2 is YSYEKL. CDR3: CASSQGVRYNEQFF.

The rearrangement joins TRBV20-1 to TRBJ2-1; TCRdb's assignment of TRBD1 cannot be checked, as there is no DNA. Germline-derived CDR1 and CDR2 are DFQATT and SNEGSKA (reference sequence). The CDR3 sequence is 16 residues long. The CDR3 region is CSASRITSKVPNEQFF.

The V call is TRBV7-9, the J call TRBJ2-1; checking the TCRdb D call of TRBD1 is not possible without DNA. The CDR3 is 11 residues long. The germline V gene encodes CDR1 SEHNR and CDR2 FQNEAQ (reference sequence). The CDR3 reads CASSWGHEQFF.

The chain has TRBV7-9 and TRBJ2-7; TCRdb returns TRBD2, unconfirmable since there is no DNA. Looked up from germline, CDR1 is SEHNR and CDR2 is FQNEAQ (reference sequence). The CDR3 has 12 amino acids. CDR3 loop: CASSQEVAEQYF. Variable domain in full (rest from reference TRBV7-9 and TRBJ2-7): DTGVSQNPRHKITKRGQNVTFRCDPISEHNRLYWYRQTLGQGPEFLTYFQNEAQLEKSRLLSDRFSAERPKGSFSTLEIQRTEQGDSAMYLCASSQEVAEQYFGPGTRLTVT.

V usage is TRBV20-1 and J usage is TRBJ2-3; no DNA is available, so the TRBD1 call from TCRdb remains unchecked. The CDR3 sequence is 14 residues long. The germline CDR1 and CDR2 sequences are DFQATT and SNEGSKA (reference sequence). The CDR3 spells CSALKMGEEDTQYF.

V gene TRBV28 combines with J gene TRBJ2-3; TCRdb picks TRBD1, but there is no DNA to check that call. This CDR3 has 13 amino acids. CDR1 and CDR2 (germline): MDHEN, SYDVKM. This chain's CDR3 is CATKTGDGDTQYF. Full variable domain (missing parts from reference TRBV28 and TRBJ2-3): DVKVTQSSRYLVKRTGEKVFLECVQDMDHENMFWYRQDPGLGLRLIYFSYDVKMKEKGDIPEGYSVSREKKERFSLILESASTNQTSMYLCATKTGDGDTQYFGPGTRLTVL.

The gene calls are TRBV20-1 and TRBJ2-7; there is no DNA to check the TCRdb D call of TRBD1. The germline V gene has CDR1 DFQATT and CDR2 SNEGSKA (reference sequence). CDR3 length: 16 amino acids. The CDR3 protein is CSAIPLGNRGSAEQYF.